The entry that follows covers one T cell receptor beta chain sequence. Antigen unknown. In a few donor pairs, unstimulated naive, memory, effector memory and TEMRA subsets were sequenced. The ends lost 5 bases at V and 4 bases at J; junction bases unmatched: 6. Per germline, CDR1 SGHTA and CDR2 FQGTGA. This CDR3 is built from 15 residues. Libraries were prepared by immunoSEQ multiplex PCR; TCRdb keeps only in-frame clonotypes and omits some of them. The sample has some 62,000 clones; 79% are singletons. This record belongs to a study of siplizumab effects on memory and regulatory T cells. Study-wide results and limits: Siplizumab cultures yielded proliferating Tregs whose suppressive function was not confirmed. A minor share of alloreactive clones matched unstimulated subsets. Apparently more diverse than memory cells, naive T cells also seemed major alloresponse contributors.

The rearrangement links TRBV7-3 to TRBJ1-1; 11 bases line up with TRBD1. The receptor's source is a human donor in good health. The material sequenced was memory CD4+ T cells sorted from blood. The CDR3 here is CASSPTGTGGTEAFF. The CDR3 coding sequence is TGTGCCAGCAGCCCCACCGGGACAGGGGGCACTGAAGCTTTCTTT.